This T cell receptor (beta chain) was captured in a study of T-cell reconstitution after alpha-beta-depleted transplantation in children. Whole-study results and caveats: Where alpha-beta T cells came from about two months after transplant was reportedly several hundred expanded graft clones. Some patients owed their high day-60 TCRbeta diversity to surviving recipient T cells and thymic progenitors. Fresh T-cell production supplied most of the T-cell counts and diversity seen one year after transplant.

The germline gives CDR1 SGHVS, CDR2 FQNEAQ. Trimming stripped 7 bases from V and 1 base from J, with 14 bases between. CDR3 size: 15 residues. For this clonotype: The target antigen is unknown.

A TCRbeta library incorporating unique molecular identifiers was prepared. TCRdb re-derived calls from the PCR reads in MiXCR, one entry per CDR3 protein. The data contain 500,000 to 650,000 distinct CDR3 sequences, under 15% of them singletons. The sample consisted of PBMCs, mostly from graft donor cells, taken 360 days after TCRalphabeta/CD19-depleted stem cell transplant. The clonotype comes from a male patient younger than 18 who had a stem cell transplant for acute myeloid leukemia, so the T cells may come from the graft donor. V gene TRBV7-8 combines with J gene TRBJ2-1; D not certain. The CDR3 nucleotides are TGTGCCAGCAACCCGAGGCGGTGGTCCTACAATGAGCAGTTCTTC. Translation: CASNPRRWSYNEQFF. Using reference TRBV7-8 and TRBJ2-1 for the parts outside the CDR3, the full variable domain is GAGVSQSPRYKVAKRGQDVALRCDPISGHVSLFWYQQALGQGPEFLTYFQNEAQLDKSGLPSDRFFAERPEGSVSTLKIQRTQQEDSAVYLCASNPRRWSYNEQFFGPGTRLTVL.